This T cell receptor beta chain was sequenced in a study of shared clonotypes between healthy human individuals. General study results and limits: Against clonotypes common to all four donors, non-shared ones had lower generation probabilities. An effect of sequencing depth on clonotype sharing among donors was expected. Relative to memory subsets, naive subsets generally showed larger estimated richness.

CD8 cells regarded as naive lacked CD45RO, were positively chosen for CCR7, and omitted terminally differentiated effector memory CD45RA+ cells. Genomic DNA of every subset was divided equally among multiple immunoSEQ plates. The method was immunoSEQ multiplex PCR; TCRdb's version includes in-frame clones alone and lacks a portion of them. The data hold 700,000 to 950,000 clones, with about 96% observed a single time. A word on this clone: Its antigen is currently unknown.

Germline V gene data show CDR1 as SNHLY and CDR2 as FYNNEI. The CDR3 runs to 17 residues. The J segment lost 0 bases and the V segment lost 5 bases, leaving 8 bases of the junction unmatched. The J gene is TRBJ1-4, the V gene TRBV2, with 8 bases matching TRBD1. The TCR was taken from a man aged 25 to 40 in good health. The specimen sequenced was naive CD8+ T cells sorted from blood. CDR3 DNA sequence: TGTGCCAGCAGTCTCCCACAGGGGGAAGCAACTAATGAAAAACTGTTTTTT. It yields the protein CASSLPQGEATNEKLFF.